This T cell receptor beta chain was sequenced during a study of T cell responses to AZD1222 COVID-19 vaccine. The ends lost 3 bases at V and 4 bases at J; junction bases unmatched: 6. CDR3 length: 15 residues. Germline CDR1 reads SGHRS; CDR2 reads YFSETQ. The method was immunoSEQ multiplex PCR; TCRdb's version includes in-frame clones alone and lacks a portion of them. The profile shows 170,000 or so clones, about 92% of them singletons. The rearrangement links TRBV5-1 to TRBJ2-3, with 9 bases identical to TRBD1. This sequence originates from an adult in good health. Sample: peripheral blood, taken on day 0 of AZD1222 vaccination. Here the CDR3 reads CASSSRGQGPDTQYF. The CDR3 bases are TGCGCCAGCAGCTCTAGAGGACAGGGGCCAGATACGCAGTATTTT.